A selection of T cell receptor beta chains follows, all from one sample in a study of T cell changes during pregnancy in multiple sclerosis. This table comes from immunoSEQ multiplex PCR, and its TCRdb copy is limited to in-frame clones, with some not included. Of roughly 52,000 clones listed, around 94% are singletons. This sample comprised CD8+ T cells from peripheral blood mononuclear cells, obtained before pregnancy. Receptors originate from a female donor with multiple sclerosis, enrolled in a pregnancy study. CDR3s include the opening cysteine and the closing phenylalanine or tryptophan. D genes are given only for firm matches. Size tells how often a clone was seen (once, few, many) or the class of an expanded clone, and some rows leave it out.

TRBV5-1	TRBD1	NA	TRBJ1-1	CASSYTGTGNTEAFF	TGCGCCAGCAGCTACACCGGGACAGGGAACACTGAAGCTTTCTTT
TRBV15	NA	NA	TRBJ2-2	CATSREVTTTHTGELFF	TGTGCCACCAGCAGAGAAGTAACGACAACACACACCGGGGAGCTGTTTTTT
TRBV18	NA	NA	TRBJ1-1	CASSPPRHPRTEAFF	TGTGCCAGCTCACCACCGAGGCACCCGAGAACTGAAGCTTTCTTT
TRBV21-1	NA	NA	TRBJ1-5	CASPEHRDRGSLYSNQPQHF	TGTGCCAGCCCTGAACACCGAGACAGGGGTAGCCTTTATAGCAATCAGCCCCAGCATTTT
TRBV29-1	NA	NA	TRBJ2-5	CSVGGSYGAETQYF	TGCAGCGTAGGGGGATCTTACGGCGCGGAGACCCAGTACTTC
TRBV19	NA	NA	TRBJ1-1	CASSMKVDSEAFF	TGTGCCAGTAGTATGAAGGTAGACAGTGAAGCTTTCTTT
TRBV27	TRBD1	NA	TRBJ2-1	CASRTGGAFNEQFF	TGTGCCAGCAGGACAGGGGGCGCCTTCAATGAGCAGTTCTTC
TRBV29-1	TRBD2	NA	TRBJ2-3	CTARGGDSTDTQYF	TGCACCGCTAGGGGAGGGGATAGCACAGATACGCAGTATTTT
TRBV27	TRBD2	NA	TRBJ2-5	CASSSRWEGETQYF	TGTGCCAGCAGCTCTCGGTGGGAGGGGGAGACCCAGTACTTC
TRBV27	TRBD2	NA	TRBJ2-1	CASSLVGSGFSYNEQFF	TGTGCCAGCAGTTTAGTGGGTAGCGGGTTTTCCTACAATGAGCAGTTCTTC
TRBV19	TRBD1	NA	TRBJ2-3	CASSMPGQDTDTQYF	TGTGCCAGTAGTATGCCGGGACAGGACACAGATACGCAGTATTTT
TRBV7-9	TRBD1	few	TRBJ2-7	CASSFTGGPYEQYF	TGTGCCAGCAGCTTCACAGGGGGTCCCTACGAGCAGTACTTC
TRBV27	NA	NA	TRBJ2-7	CASSPTATYEQYF	TGTGCCAGCAGTCCTACCGCAACCTACGAGCAGTACTTC
TRBV19	TRBD1	NA	TRBJ1-1	CAITGVEGTEAFF	TGTGCCATTACAGGGGTAGAGGGGACTGAAGCTTTCTTT
TRBV6-1	TRBD1	NA	TRBJ1-1	CASSELDRGRGNTEAFF	TGTGCCAGCAGTGAACTGGACAGGGGGCGCGGGAACACTGAAGCTTTCTTT
TRBV18	NA	NA	TRBJ2-7	CASSPVGAGEQYF	TGTGCCAGCTCACCCGTCGGCGCGGGGGAGCAGTACTTC
TRBV5-1	TRBD2	NA	TRBJ2-2	CASSLIGTSGSGELFF	TGCGCCAGCAGCCTAATCGGGACTAGCGGGTCCGGGGAGCTGTTTTTT
TRBV28	TRBD2	NA	TRBJ2-5	CASSSTSGRYQETQYF	TGTGCCAGCAGTTCTACTAGCGGTCGGTACCAAGAGACCCAGTACTTC
TRBV4-1	NA	NA	TRBJ2-1	CASSQDPTGAGDNEQFF	TGCGCCAGCAGCCAAGACCCCACCGGAGCGGGTGACAATGAGCAGTTCTTC
TRBV10-3	TRBD1	NA	TRBJ2-5	CAISTTGVETQYF	TGTGCCATCAGTACGACAGGGGTAGAGACCCAGTACTTC
TRBV27	TRBD2	NA	TRBJ2-7	CASSGLAGETYEQYF	TGTGCCAGCAGTGGACTAGCGGGGGAGACCTACGAGCAGTACTTC
TRBV21-1	NA	NA	TRBJ2-5	CASSSFDRDDPQETQYF	TGTGCCAGCAGCTCCTTCGACAGGGACGACCCACAAGAGACCCAGTACTTC
TRBV27	TRBD2	NA	TRBJ2-1	CASSVLAGGSYNEQFF	TGTGCCAGCAGTGTTTTAGCGGGAGGCTCCTACAATGAGCAGTTCTTC
TRBV28	TRBD1	NA	TRBJ2-7	CASSSRQGSYEQYF	TGTGCCAGCAGTTCACGACAGGGGTCCTACGAGCAGTACTTC
TRBV6-1	TRBD2	NA	TRBJ2-5	CASSQAVAGTGGETQYF	TGTGCCAGCAGTCAAGCAGTTGCCGGGACGGGAGGGGAGACCCAGTACTTC
TRBV5-6	NA	NA	TRBJ2-7	CASTSFSAYEQYF	TGTGCCAGCACCTCGTTTAGTGCCTACGAGCAGTACTTC
TRBV11-2	TRBD2	once	TRBJ2-7	CASSLLAGDGYEQYF	TGTGCCAGCAGCTTACTAGCGGGAGACGGGTACGAGCAGTACTTC
TRBV9	TRBD1	NA	TRBJ1-3	CASSTLQLSGTGESGNTIYF	TGTGCCAGCAGCACCTTACAGCTCTCAGGGACAGGGGAGTCTGGAAACACCATATATTTT
TRBV5-8	NA	NA	TRBJ1-2	CASSIHREINYGYTF	TGTGCCAGCAGCATCCACAGGGAAATAAACTATGGCTACACCTTC
TRBV7-9	NA	NA	TRBJ1-2	CASSPVLGGDTYGYTF	TGTGCCAGCAGCCCCGTGCTCGGGGGGGATACCTATGGCTACACCTTC
TRBV4-2	NA	NA	TRBJ1-1	CASSHPEGGKNTEAFF	TGTGCCAGCAGCCACCCGGAGGGGGGGAAGAACACTGAAGCTTTCTTT
TRBV19	NA	NA	TRBJ1-5	CASTQGRGQPQHF	TGTGCCAGCACACAGGGTCGAGGTCAGCCCCAGCATTTT
TRBV7-8	NA	NA	TRBJ2-4	CASSPRSGAYKNIQYF	TGTGCCAGCAGCCCCCGATCAGGGGCGTACAAAAACATTCAGTACTTC
TRBV2	NA	NA	TRBJ2-2	CASMIAMVVTGELFF	TGTGCCAGCATGATAGCCATGGTGGTCACCGGGGAGCTGTTTTTT
TRBV5-4	TRBD2	NA	TRBJ2-1	CASSWKRESYNEQFF	TGTGCCAGCAGCTGGAAGCGGGAGTCCTACAATGAGCAGTTCTTC
TRBV4-1	NA	NA	TRBJ2-3	CASSQVIQQKDTQYF	TGCGCCAGCAGCCAAGTGATTCAACAGAAAGATACGCAGTATTTT
TRBV5-1	TRBD2	NA	TRBJ2-3	CASSLGLAGNTDTQYF	TGCGCCAGCAGCTTGGGACTAGCGGGGAACACAGATACGCAGTATTTT
TRBV27	TRBD2	NA	TRBJ2-3	CASRSAGGPRTDTQYF	TGTGCCAGCAGGTCAGCGGGAGGGCCCCGCACAGATACGCAGTATTTT
TRBV9	TRBD2	NA	TRBJ2-7	CASSVQPGLAGGDEQYF	TGTGCCAGCAGCGTCCAACCGGGACTAGCGGGGGGAGACGAGCAGTACTTC
TRBV5-1	NA	once	TRBJ1-1	CASFSGNTEAFF	TGCGCCAGCTTTTCGGGGAACACTGAAGCTTTCTTT